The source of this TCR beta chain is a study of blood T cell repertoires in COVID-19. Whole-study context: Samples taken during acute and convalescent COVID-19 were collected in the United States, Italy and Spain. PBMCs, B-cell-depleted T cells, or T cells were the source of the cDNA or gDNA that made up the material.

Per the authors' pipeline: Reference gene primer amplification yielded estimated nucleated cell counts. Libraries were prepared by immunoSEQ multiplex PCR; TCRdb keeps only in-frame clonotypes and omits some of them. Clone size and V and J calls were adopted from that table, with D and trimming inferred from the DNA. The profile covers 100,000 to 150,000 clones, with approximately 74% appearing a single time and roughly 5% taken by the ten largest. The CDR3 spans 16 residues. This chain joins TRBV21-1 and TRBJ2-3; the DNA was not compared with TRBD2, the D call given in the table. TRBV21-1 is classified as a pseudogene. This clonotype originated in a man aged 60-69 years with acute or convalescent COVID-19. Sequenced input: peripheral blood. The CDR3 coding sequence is TGTGCCAGCAGCTCAGTTAGCGCAGTCCCCACAGATACGCAGTATTTT. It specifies CASSSVSAVPTDTQYF.